The clone carrying this T cell receptor (beta chain) turned up a few times. No antigen is known for it. There are 12 residues in the CDR3. CDR1 and CDR2 (germline): KGHSH, LQKENI. Trimming took off 3 bases at V and 9 bases at J, with 8 bases between the two ends. The data were taken from a study of beta chain features in type 1 diabetes. The isolated RNA, all of it, was reverse transcribed, so expressed TCRB transcripts were what got sequenced. Read counts averaged around 3.6 million for samples of naive, central memory and regulatory T cells. Using immunoSEQ multiplex PCR, the repertoire was profiled, and TCRdb retains in-frame clones only, with some absent. The sample lists around 450,000 clones; about an eighth were seen once. Study-level points and caveats: PCR might show a preference for shorter templates, equally across patients and controls. Sampled from patients, naive, central memory and Treg TCRB repertoires appeared more similar than those sampled from healthy donors.

One heparinised draw, averaging about 110 mL, was taken per donor. This TCR was recovered from a young woman in good health. V gene TRBV18 combines with J gene TRBJ2-2, with D uncertain. Sequencing was carried out using naive CD4+ T cells from blood. The CDR3 loop reads CASSPSAWELFF. The CDR3 nucleotides read TGTGCCAGCTCACCGTCGGCCTGGGAGCTGTTTTTT.